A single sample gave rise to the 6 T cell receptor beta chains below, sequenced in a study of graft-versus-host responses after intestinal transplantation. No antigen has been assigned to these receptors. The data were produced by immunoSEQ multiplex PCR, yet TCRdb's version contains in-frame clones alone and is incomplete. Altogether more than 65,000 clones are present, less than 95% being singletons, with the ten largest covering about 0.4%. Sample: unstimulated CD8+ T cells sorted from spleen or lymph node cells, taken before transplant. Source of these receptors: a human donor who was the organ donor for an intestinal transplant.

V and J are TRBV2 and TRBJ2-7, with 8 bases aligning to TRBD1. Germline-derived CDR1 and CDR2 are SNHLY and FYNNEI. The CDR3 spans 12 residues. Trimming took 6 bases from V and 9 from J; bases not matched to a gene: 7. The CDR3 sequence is CASRGQVQVQYF. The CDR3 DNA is TGTGCCAGCAGGGGACAGGTACAGGTGCAGTACTTC.

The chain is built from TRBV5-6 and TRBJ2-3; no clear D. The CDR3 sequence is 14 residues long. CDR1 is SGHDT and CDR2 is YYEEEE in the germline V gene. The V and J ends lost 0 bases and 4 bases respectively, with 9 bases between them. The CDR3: CASSLVNEPDTQYF. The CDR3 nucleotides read TGTGCCAGCAGCTTGGTCAACGAGCCAGATACGCAGTATTTT.

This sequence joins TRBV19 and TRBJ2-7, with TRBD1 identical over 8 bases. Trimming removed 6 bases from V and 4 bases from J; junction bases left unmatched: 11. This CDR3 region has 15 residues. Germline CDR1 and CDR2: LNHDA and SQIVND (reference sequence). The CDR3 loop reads CASSYLTGGNYEQYF. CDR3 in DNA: TGTGCCAGTAGCTACCTCACAGGGGGGAATTACGAGCAGTACTTC. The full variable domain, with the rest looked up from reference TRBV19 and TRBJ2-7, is DGGITQSPKYLFRKEGQNVTLSCEQNLNHDAMYWYRQDPGQGLRLIYYSQIVNDFQKGDIAEGYSVSREKKESFPLTVTSAQKNPTAFYLCASSYLTGGNYEQYFGPGTRLTVT.

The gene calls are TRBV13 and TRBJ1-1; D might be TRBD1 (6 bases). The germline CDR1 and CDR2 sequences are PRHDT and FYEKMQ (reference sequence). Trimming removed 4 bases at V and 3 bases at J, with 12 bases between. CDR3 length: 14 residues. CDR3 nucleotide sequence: TGTGCCAGCAGCTGGGGGCCTGGAGACACTGAAGCTTTCTTT. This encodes CASSWGPGDTEAFF.

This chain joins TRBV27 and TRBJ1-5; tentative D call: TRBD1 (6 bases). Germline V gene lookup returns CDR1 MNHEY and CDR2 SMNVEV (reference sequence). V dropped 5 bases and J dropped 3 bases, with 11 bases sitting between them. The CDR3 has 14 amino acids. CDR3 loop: CASSLGQSNQPQHF. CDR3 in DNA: TGTGCCAGCAGTCTTGGACAGTCCAATCAGCCCCAGCATTTT.

CDR3 nucleotides: TGTGCCAGCAGTTATCTTGGCCAGCGAGACACCGGGGAGCTGTTTTTT. As protein: CASSYLGQRDTGELFF. This chain joins TRBV6-5 and TRBJ2-2; the D is unclear. Per the germline V gene, CDR1 is MNHEY and CDR2 is SVGAGI. V shed 3 bases and J shed 3 bases, with 14 bases lying between them. The CDR3 loop spans 16 amino acids.